The next 29 T cell receptor beta chains were all read from a single sample in a study of tumor-infiltrating lymphocytes in primary liver carcinoma. DNA and RNA were both co-extracted from approximately 20-30 mg of bulk tissue that had not been sorted. Starting from 400 to 500 ng of total RNA, TCR beta cDNA was produced with a primer in the constant region. Researchers made the TCR beta libraries by running three nested multiplex PCR rounds with slightly modified ARM-PCR. The two initial PCR rounds, roughly 9 cycles each, used TRBV1-TRBV30 forward and C-beta reverse primers. Each CDR3 protein is one row after TCRdb ran MiXCR on the multiplex PCR reads. The table lists tens of thousands of distinct CDR3 sequences, roughly 77% of them singletons. Source material: tumor-adjacent normal liver tissue. The source is a middle-aged man with primary liver carcinoma and hepatitis B virus infection.

Comments on this clonotype: Sequence at one end of the junction differs from germline and may be a read error. The rearrangement joins TRBV4-3 to TRBJ2-7; D is unclear. Germline loops: CDR1 LGHNA, CDR2 YSLEER. The CDR3 is 13 residues long. CDR3 nucleotide sequence: TGCGCCATCAGCCAAGAACAGTGCTACGAGCAATACTTC. Residues: CAISQEQCYEQYF.

On this clonotype itself: At one boundary the junction diverges from the germline segment, which might be a read error. This sequence joins TRBV6-6 and TRBJ1-3, with no clear D. This CDR3 comprises 10 residues. Germline V CDR1 and CDR2: MNHNY, SVGAGI (reference sequence). CDR3 sequence: CANTGDTICF. CDR3 DNA sequence: TGTGCCAACACCGGAGACACCATATGTTTT.

Notes on this clonotype: An end of the junction does not agree with germline; a read error may underlie this. The chain links TRBV11-2 to TRBJ2-5, with unresolved D. Germline values: CDR1 SGHAT, CDR2 FQNNGV. This CDR3 spans 16 amino acids. CDR3: CASNLESGMWMETQYF. CDR3 in DNA: TGTGCCAGCAACTTAGAGTCCGGAATGTGGATGGAGACCCAGTACTTC.

With respect to this clonotype: No conserved phenylalanine or tryptophan is present at the end of the CDR3, so a read error is the likely explanation. The limits of the CDR3 on the DNA are not certain, so only TCRdb's listed CDR3 is given. The chain has TRBV5-5 and TRBJ2-1. The CDR3 has 16 residues if both end residues are counted. The germline V gene encodes CDR1 SGHKS and CDR2 YYEKEE (reference sequence). CDR3 amino acids: CASSLLTGSTYNEQLI.

This clonotype was observed once. The chain uses TRBV4-2 and TRBJ2-7; weak D call: TRBD2 (6 bases). Germline V gene lookup returns CDR1 LGHNA and CDR2 YNFKEQ. The germline V and J ends were trimmed by 4 bases and 7 bases, with 23 bases remaining between them. The length of the CDR3 is 16 residues. CDR3 amino acids: CASSLVSGRGRGEQYF. The DNA for the CDR3 is TGTGCCAGCAGCCTCGTATCCGGGAGAGGGCGCGGGGAGCAGTACTTC.

To note about this clonotype: One junction end does not reproduce the germline sequence, and a read error may be involved. V usage is TRBV13 and J usage is TRBJ2-7, with D perhaps being TRBD1 or TRBD2 (6 bases each). The length of the CDR3 is 15 residues. Germline lookup yields CDR1 PRHDT and CDR2 FYEKMQ (reference sequence). The CDR3 loop reads CASILGGEGGGEQYF. CDR3 DNA sequence: TGTGCCAGCATCTTAGGGGGTGAGGGGGGCGGTGAGCAGTACTTC.

Only one count was recorded for this clonotype. A read error is likely, as this CDR3 ends without the conserved phenylalanine or tryptophan. This chain connects TRBV12-5 to TRBJ2-7; tentatively, D is TRBD1 or TRBD2 (5 bases each). This CDR3 comprises 13 residues. Germline CDR1 and CDR2: LGHNT and FRNRAP. V lost 7 bases and J lost 5, with 15 bases in between. CDR3 bases: TGTGCTAGTGAGGGGACCGGTTCCGACGAGCAGTACCTC. This sequence encodes CASEGTGSDEQYL.

The chain recombines TRBV11-1 with TRBJ2-1, with D unresolved. This CDR3 comprises 16 residues. CDR1 is SGHAT, CDR2 FQDESV, per germline (reference sequence). The DNA for the CDR3 is TGTGTTAGCAGCCCCCGGGTGACGGACTCCTACAATGAGCAGTTCTTC. Residues: CVSSPRVTDSYNEQFF.

Turning to this clonotype: The conserved closing phenylalanine or tryptophan is absent in this CDR3, likely reflecting a read error. V and J are TRBV14 and TRBJ1-5, with D uncertain. This CDR3 comprises 13 residues. Germline-derived CDR1 and CDR2 are SGHDN and FVKESK. CDR3: CASSQGRDQPQHL. CDR3 bases: TGTGCCAGCAGCCAAGGACGGGATCAACCCCAGCATCTT.

This sequence joins TRBV4-2 and TRBJ1-1; D call uncertain. Trimming left V 7 bases short and J 8 bases short, with 11 bases between. Germline lookup yields CDR1 LGHNA and CDR2 YNFKEQ. The CDR3 covers 11 residues. The CDR3 loop reads CASTPEIEAFF. CDR3 nucleotide sequence: TGTGCCAGCACCCCAGAAATAGAAGCTTTCTTT.

This clonotype is judged medium-sized. This sequence joins TRBV6-6 and TRBJ1-5, with D maybe TRBD1 (5 bases). The V and J ends lost 10 bases and 0 bases respectively, with 16 bases between them. Germline V lookup: CDR1 MNHNY, CDR2 SVGAGI (reference sequence). This CDR3 region has 15 residues. The CDR3 loop reads CATTRGDLSNQPQHF. CDR3 nucleotides: TGTGCCACCACTCGGGGGGATCTTAGCAATCAGCCCCAGCATTTT.

This clonotype was recorded at least ten times. The chain employs TRBV28 and TRBJ2-7; 8 bases align to TRBD1. V was clipped by 1 base and J by 3 bases; unmatched bases: 5. This CDR3 region has 15 residues. CDR1 and CDR2 (germline): MDHEN, SYDVKM. The DNA of the CDR3 is TGTGCCAGCAGTTTATCCCGGACAGGGAGCTACGAGCAGTACTTC. As protein: CASSLSRTGSYEQYF. Filled out from reference TRBV28 and TRBJ2-7, the complete variable domain reads DVKVTQSSRYLVKRTGEKVFLECVQDMDHENMFWYRQDPGLGLRLIYFSYDVKMKEKGDIPEGYSVSREKKERFSLILESASTNQTSMYLCASSLSRTGSYEQYFGPGTRLTVT.

This clonotype was observed a single time. This may be a read error, as it is one base from a much larger clone. The rearrangement uses TRBV19 and TRBJ2-3; maybe TRBD2 (6 bases). Germline loops: CDR1 LNHDA, CDR2 SQIVND (reference sequence). The CDR3 is made up of 15 amino acids. The CDR3 sequence: CASSISGLNTDTRYF. As DNA, the CDR3 is TGTGCCAGTAGTATCTCGGGACTTAACACAGATACGCGGTATTTT.

With regard to this clonotype: This CDR3 is missing its conserved last phenylalanine or tryptophan, likely due to a read error. The chain couples TRBV28 to TRBJ2-7, with a tentative D call TRBD1 (5 bases). The CDR3 covers 12 residues. Germline assignment: CDR1 MDHEN and CDR2 SYDVKM. Trimming removed 6 bases at V and 6 bases at J, with 12 bases between. This chain's CDR3 is CASRPIQVEQYT. The CDR3 DNA is TGTGCCAGCAGGCCAATACAGGTCGAGCAGTACACC.

As regards this clonotype: A read error may account for a junction end that differs from germline. The chain links TRBV12-3 or TRBV12-4 to TRBJ1-2; D is uncertain. The CDR3 length is 13 residues. This chain's CDR3 is CDSLSDGSYGYTF. The CDR3 DNA reads as TGTGACAGCTTAAGTGATGGGAGCTATGGCTACACCTTC.

Details on this clonotype: Mismatch with germline at one junction end may stem from a read error. V gene TRBV7-8 combines with J gene TRBJ1-5; D call uncertain. The CDR3 has 16 residues. The germline CDR1 and CDR2 sequences are SGHVS and FQNEAQ. This CDR3 reads CASSLAVAGMSFPQLF. The CDR3 DNA reads TGTGCCAGCAGCTTAGCGGTCGCGGGGATGTCTTTTCCCCAGCTTTTT.

Turning to this clonotype: At one of its ends the junction is not consistent with the germline gene, which may arise from a read error. The chain couples TRBV4-1 to TRBJ2-7; D remains unclear. There are 14 residues in the CDR3. Germline CDR1 reads MGHRA; CDR2 reads YSYEKL. CDR3 DNA: TGCGGCAGCAGCCAAGAGACCCCTGTTGACGAGCAGTATTTC. Translated, it gives CGSSQETPVDEQYF.

For this clonotype: The CDR3 does not end in the conserved phenylalanine or tryptophan, so this is likely a read error. This chain links TRBV4-1 with TRBJ2-1; D may be TRBD2 (6 bases). Trimming took 2 bases from V and 10 from J, leaving 12 bases between them. Germline V gives CDR1 MGHRA, CDR2 YSYEKL. CDR3 size: 13 residues. CDR3 sequence (DNA): TGCGCCAGCAGCCAATCGCCGGGGGACGAGCAGTTCCTC. Its protein product is CASSQSPGDEQFL.

Turning to this clonotype: Without the conserved terminal phenylalanine or tryptophan, this CDR3 likely stems from a read error. The chain uses TRBV5-4 and TRBJ2-3, with D perhaps TRBD1 (5 bases). CDR3 size: 16 residues. Germline V CDR1 and CDR2: SGHNT, YYREEE (reference sequence). The germline V and J ends were trimmed by 4 bases and 4 bases, with 19 bases remaining between them. For the CDR3, the DNA is TGTGCCAGCAGCAGCGACAGTTCCCGAAGCTCAGATACGCAGTATTCT. Translating gives CASSSDSSRSSDTQYS.

This clonotype was found many times. CDR3 amino acids: CASSPLAAGDDTQYF. As DNA, the CDR3 is TGTGCCAGCAGCCCACTGGCAGCGGGAGATGATACGCAGTATTTT. This chain connects TRBV7-9 to TRBJ2-3; the match to TRBD2 covers 8 bases. Trimming took 5 bases from V and 6 from J; bases not matched to a gene: 10. Germline-derived CDR1 and CDR2 are SEHNR and FQNEAQ (reference sequence). The length of the CDR3 is 15 residues. Together with reference TRBV7-9 and TRBJ2-3, the CDR3 gives the full variable domain: DTGVSQNPRHKITKRGQNVTFRCDPISEHNRLYWYRQTLGQGPEFLTYFQNEAQLEKSRLLSDRFSAERPKGSFSTLEIQRTEQGDSAMYLCASSPLAAGDDTQYFGPGTRLTVL.

In this sample, this clonotype turned up once. Lacking the conserved final phenylalanine or tryptophan, this CDR3 likely reflects a read error. The chain recombines TRBV6-1 with TRBJ2-5; 8 bases are shared with TRBD2. Germline-derived CDR1 and CDR2 are MNHNS and SASEGT. The CDR3 length is 15 residues. The CDR3 nucleotides read TGCGCCAGCAGTGATCAAGCGGGGGACCAAGAGATCCAGTACCTC. This gives the protein CASSDQAGDQEIQYL.

Of note for this clonotype: The junction and the germline gene differ at one end; a read error may be behind it. The V call is TRBV12-3 or TRBV12-4, the J call TRBJ1-1; no definite D call. The CDR3 contains 14 residues. The CDR3 DNA follows: TGTGTCAGCAGTTTAGGACTCATGAACACTGAAGCTTTCTTT. This translates into CVSSLGLMNTEAFF.

In its sample, this clonotype was seen a few times. J is TRBJ2-1 and V is TRBV7-9; 7 bases map to TRBD2. Trimming cost V 0 bases and J 8 bases; bases outside gene matches: 10. Looked up from germline, CDR1 is SEHNR and CDR2 is FQNEAQ (reference sequence). The CDR3 extends over 16 amino acids. The CDR3 here is CASSLAQRDRYDEQFF. The CDR3, as DNA: TGTGCCAGCAGCTTAGCTCAGCGGGATAGATACGATGAGCAGTTCTTC.

There are many counts of this clonotype. The chain is built from TRBV20-1 and TRBJ2-1; D is uncertain. Germline lookup yields CDR1 DFQATT and CDR2 SNEGSKA (reference sequence). The ends were cut back, 0 bases at V and 11 bases at J, with 11 bases in the middle. The CDR3 spans 12 residues. The CDR3 nucleotides are TGCAGTGCTAGAGATTTTAAACGACAGCAGTTCTTC. Protein sequence: CSARDFKRQQFF.

Remarks on this clonotype: The conserved phenylalanine or tryptophan is not found at the CDR3 terminus, so this likely reflects a read error. The V and J genes are TRBV11-3 and TRBJ1-5; no definite D call. Germline V CDR1 and CDR2: SGHNT, YENEEA. The CDR3 is 15 residues long. CDR3 nucleotides: TGTGCCAGCACCTTATATCTGGGAGTGGCTCAGCCCCAGCATCTT. Its translation: CASTLYLGVAQPQHL.

As for this clonotype: The junction and the germline gene differ at one end; a read error may be behind it. V gene TRBV29-1 combines with J gene TRBJ2-1, with TRBD2 as a possible D gene (5 bases). The CDR3 is 13 amino acids. Germline CDR1 and CDR2: SQVTM and ANQGSEA. The DNA for the CDR3 is TGCAGCGTTGTACTCATCACCTACAATGAGCGGCTCTTC. Translated: CSVVLITYNERLF.

Note on this clonotype: Its ends do not fully match the called genes, so a read error is possible. The chain links TRBV7-9 to TRBJ2-2; possible D gene TRBD1, 5 bases. CDR1 and CDR2 from the germline V gene are SEHNR and FQNEAQ (reference sequence). The CDR3 contains 16 residues. The CDR3 region is CTSSLVLQGWTGELFF. The CDR3 region has the DNA TGTACCAGCAGCTTAGTTCTTCAGGGCTGGACCGGGGAGCTGTTTTTT.

The CDR3 spells CASSQFSPPAGNEQFF. CDR3 nucleotide sequence: TGCGCCAGCAGCCAATTCTCCCCCCCGGCGGGCAATGAGCAGTTCTTC. This chain links TRBV4-3 with TRBJ2-1; D may be TRBD2 (5 bases). Germline-derived CDR1 and CDR2 are LGHNA and YSLEER. V gave up 2 bases and J gave up 6 bases, with 17 bases separating them. The length of the CDR3 is 16 residues.

This clonotype is categorized as medium-sized (0.01 to 0.1%). The rearrangement links TRBV5-5 to TRBJ2-1; D gene uncertain. The V gene's germline CDR1 is SGHKS and CDR2 YYEKEE (reference sequence). The CDR3 covers 13 residues. Deletions cut 3 bases from V and 6 bases from J, with 10 bases between. CDR3 region: CASSYRTGNEQFF. The DNA for the CDR3 is TGTGCCAGCAGCTACCGAACGGGCAATGAGCAGTTCTTC.